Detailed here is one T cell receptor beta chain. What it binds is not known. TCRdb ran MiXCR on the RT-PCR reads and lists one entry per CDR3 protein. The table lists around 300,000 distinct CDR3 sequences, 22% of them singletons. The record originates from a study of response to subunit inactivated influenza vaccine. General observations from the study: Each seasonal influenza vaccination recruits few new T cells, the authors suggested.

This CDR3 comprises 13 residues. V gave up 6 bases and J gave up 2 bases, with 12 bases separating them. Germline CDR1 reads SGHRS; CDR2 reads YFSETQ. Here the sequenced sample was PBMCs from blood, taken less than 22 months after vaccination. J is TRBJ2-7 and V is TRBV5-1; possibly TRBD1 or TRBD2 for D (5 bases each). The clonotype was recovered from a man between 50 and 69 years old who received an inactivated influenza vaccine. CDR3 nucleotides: TGCGCCAGCACCCGAGGGGCAACCTACGAGCAGTACTTC. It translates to CASTRGATYEQYF.